A single T cell receptor (beta chain) is shown here with its context. This specimen belongs to a study of blood T cell repertoires in COVID-19. The V end lost 0 bases, the J end lost 8 bases, and 23 bases lay between the germline ends. The CDR3 extends over 18 amino acids. Germline lookup yields CDR1 LNHNV and CDR2 YYDKDF (reference sequence). This table comes from immunoSEQ multiplex PCR, and its TCRdb copy is limited to in-frame clones, with some not included. The sample includes 200,000 to 250,000 clones, about four fifths seen only once; the top ten take 3.6%. The sequencing sample was made of peripheral blood. This chain links TRBV15 with TRBJ2-4; D is perhaps TRBD1 (7 bases). This clonotype was obtained from a woman aged 80 or over with acute or convalescent COVID-19. CDR3 DNA: TGTGCCACCAGCAGAGATCGCGGGACAGTATTAATGGAGGACATTCAGTACTTC. It codes for CATSRDRGTVLMEDIQYF.